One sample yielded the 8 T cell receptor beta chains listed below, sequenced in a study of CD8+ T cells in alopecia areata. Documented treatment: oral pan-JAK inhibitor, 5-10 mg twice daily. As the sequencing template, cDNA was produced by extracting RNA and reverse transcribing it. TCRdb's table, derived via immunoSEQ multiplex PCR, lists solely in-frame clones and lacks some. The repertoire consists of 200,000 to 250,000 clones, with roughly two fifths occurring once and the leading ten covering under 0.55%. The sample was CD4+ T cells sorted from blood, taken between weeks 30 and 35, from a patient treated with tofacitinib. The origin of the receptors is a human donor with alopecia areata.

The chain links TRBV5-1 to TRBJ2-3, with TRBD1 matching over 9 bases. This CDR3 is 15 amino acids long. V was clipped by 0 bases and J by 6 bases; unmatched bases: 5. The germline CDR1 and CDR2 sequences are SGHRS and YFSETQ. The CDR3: CASSLGDRDVDTQYF. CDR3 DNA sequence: TGCGCCAGCAGCTTGGGGGACAGGGACGTGGATACGCAGTATTTT.

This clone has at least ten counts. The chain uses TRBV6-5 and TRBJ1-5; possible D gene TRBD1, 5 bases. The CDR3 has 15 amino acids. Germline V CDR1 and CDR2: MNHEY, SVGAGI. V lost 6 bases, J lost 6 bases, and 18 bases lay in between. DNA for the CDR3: TGTGCCAGCAGCCCCGGGGGGGGAAGGGGTCAGCCCCAGCATTTT. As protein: CASSPGGGRGQPQHF.

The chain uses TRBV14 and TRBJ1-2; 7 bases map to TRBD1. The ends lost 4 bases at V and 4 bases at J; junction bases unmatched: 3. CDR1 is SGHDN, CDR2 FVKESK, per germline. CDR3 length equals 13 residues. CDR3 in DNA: TGTGCCAGCAGCCCGGGACAGACCTATGGCTACACCTTC. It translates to CASSPGQTYGYTF. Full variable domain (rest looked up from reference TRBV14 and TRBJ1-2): EAGVTQFPSHSVIEKGQTVTLRCDPISGHDNLYWYRRVMGKEIKFLLHFVKESKQDESGMPNNRFLAERTGGTYSTLKVQPAELEDSGVYFCASSPGQTYGYTFGSGTRLTVV.

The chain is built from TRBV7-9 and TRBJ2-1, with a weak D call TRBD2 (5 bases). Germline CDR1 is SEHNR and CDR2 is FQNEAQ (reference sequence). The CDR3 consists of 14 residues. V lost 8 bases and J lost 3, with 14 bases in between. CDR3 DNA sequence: TGTGCCAGCCGACGGGGATGGGGCTACAATGAGCAGTTCTTC. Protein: CASRRGWGYNEQFF. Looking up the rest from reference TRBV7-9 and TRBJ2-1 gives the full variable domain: DTGVSQNPRHKITKRGQNVTFRCDPISEHNRLYWYRQTLGQGPEFLTYFQNEAQLEKSRLLSDRFSAERPKGSFSTLEIQRTEQGDSAMYLCASRRGWGYNEQFFGPGTRLTVL.

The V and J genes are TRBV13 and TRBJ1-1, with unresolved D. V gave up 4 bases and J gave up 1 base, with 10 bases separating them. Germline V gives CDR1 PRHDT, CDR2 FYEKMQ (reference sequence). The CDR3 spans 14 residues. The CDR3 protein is CASSSLLKNTEAFF. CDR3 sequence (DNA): TGTGCCAGCAGCTCTTTACTGAAGAACACTGAAGCTTTCTTT.

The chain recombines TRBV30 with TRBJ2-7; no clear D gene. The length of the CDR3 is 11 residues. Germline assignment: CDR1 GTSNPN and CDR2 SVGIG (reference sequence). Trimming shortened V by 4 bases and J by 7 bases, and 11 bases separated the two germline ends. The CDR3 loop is CAWKSAREQYF. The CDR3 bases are TGTGCCTGGAAGAGCGCTCGAGAGCAGTACTTC.

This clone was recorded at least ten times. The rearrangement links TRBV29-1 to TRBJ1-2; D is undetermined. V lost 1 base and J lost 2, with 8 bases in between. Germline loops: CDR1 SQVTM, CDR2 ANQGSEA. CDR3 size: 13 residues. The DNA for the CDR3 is TGCAGCGTTGAAGTCCCCTCAAACTATGGCTACACCTTC. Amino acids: CSVEVPSNYGYTF.

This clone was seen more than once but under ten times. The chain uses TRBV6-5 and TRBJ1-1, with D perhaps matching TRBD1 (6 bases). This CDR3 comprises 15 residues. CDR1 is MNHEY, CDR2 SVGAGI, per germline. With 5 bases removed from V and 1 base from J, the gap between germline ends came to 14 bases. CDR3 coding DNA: TGTGCCAGCAGTCACAGACAGGCGAGGAACACTGAAGCTTTCTTT. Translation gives CASSHRQARNTEAFF.